This TCR beta chain derives from a study of Graves' ophthalmopathy and Graves' hyperthyroidism. Study-wide results and caveats: Between ophthalmopathy and stable hyperthyroidism, a 13-signature model drew a separation with about 85% sensitivity and roughly 80% specificity. Detected in blood as well were most expanded thyroid clonotypes with frequency above 0.001.

At least ten counts were recorded for this clonotype. Its target is unknown. The CDR3 consists of 13 residues. Germline loops: CDR1 DFQATT, CDR2 SNEGSKA (reference sequence). V lost 3 bases to trimming and J lost 2 bases, with 8 bases between them. Patients were left out if they had other autoimmune diseases, uncontrolled infections, pregnancy or lactation. Amplified material comprised TCR beta CDR3 regions derived from RNA transcripts. Second-round multiplex PCR followed a first-round RT-PCR using HTBI primers. TCRdb called the multiplex PCR reads again in MiXCR, with one record for every CDR3 protein. Of over a million distinct CDR3 sequences in the sample, about 36% were seen once.

The chain employs TRBV20-1 and TRBJ1-5; D uncertain. Sequencing was performed on peripheral blood or thyroid tissue (not recorded which). This sequence originates from an adult man with Graves' hyperthyroidism. Written as DNA, the CDR3 is TGCAGTGCTAGTTACCAGGGCAATCAGCCCCAGCATTTT. Amino acids: CSASYQGNQPQHF.